This TCR beta chain was retrieved from a study of shared clonotypes between healthy human individuals. CD4+ cells were split into CD45RA+ naive and CD45RA-negative memory subsets. General study points: Sharing across four donors was seen in roughly 5.2% of naive CD4 clonotypes. Even with large depth, rarefaction showed that sorted-subset sequencing was incomplete.

As for this clone: The target antigen is unknown.

This CDR3 contains 16 residues. The trim removed 2 bases at V and 4 bases at J, leaving 8 bases unmatched. Germline V gene data show CDR1 as ENHRY and CDR2 as SYGVKD. Using roughly 200 ng DNA, 30,000 or so T cell genomes, the sorted-subset replicate PCRs were run. The table came from immunoSEQ multiplex PCR; TCRdb's copy has only in-frame clones and leaves some out. The data contain over 2 million clones, around 95% of them singletons. This sequence originates from a man aged 18 to 30 in good health. The sample consisted of naive CD4+ T cells sorted from blood. The subset here: CD45RA+ positively selected. The rearrangement uses TRBV10-3 and TRBJ1-5; TRBD1 aligns across 7 bases. The CDR3 DNA reads TGTGCCATCAGTGAGGTGAGGGGGCTCGGGAATCAGCCCCAGCATTTT. It translates to CAISEVRGLGNQPQHF.